This TCR beta chain was obtained from a study of blood T cell repertoires in COVID-19. Overall study context: COVID-19 samples collected from the United States, Italy and Spain covered acute and convalescent phases. Sample material is recorded as cDNA or gDNA derived from T cells, B-cell-depleted T cells, or PBMCs.

Per the study methods: Estimated nucleated cell counts came from reference gene primer amplification. The repertoire was sequenced with immunoSEQ multiplex PCR; TCRdb's copy has only in-frame clones and lacks some. V and J calls and clone size are as listed in that table; D and trimming were resolved from the DNA. The sample holds almost 200,000 clones, around 75% seen once. The Seattle patients, enrolled during active infection, were followed longitudinally. CDR3 length: 13 amino acids. Germline V gives CDR1 LGHNA, CDR2 YSLEER. Deletions cut 1 base from V and 10 bases from J, with 14 bases between. V gene TRBV4-3 combines with J gene TRBJ2-7; no definite D call. The TCR was taken from a woman aged 40 to 55 with COVID-19, enrolled during active disease. Sequenced sample: peripheral blood. CDR3 in DNA: TGCGCCAGCAGCCAAGGGTATCAGGCCCTTCAGTACTTC. Amino acids: CASSQGYQALQYF.